One and the same sample provided the 22 T cell receptor beta chains below, sequenced in a study of beta chain features in type 1 diabetes. What was sequenced were expressed TCRB transcripts, since all of the isolated RNA had been reverse transcribed. Measured with immunoSEQ multiplex PCR; TCRdb has only the in-frame clones, and not every one. The sample consists of about 250,000 clones, roughly an eighth of them appearing once. Sequencing was done on a sample of naive CD4+ T cells from blood. These TCRs come from a woman aged 40 to 50 in good health.

The chain recombines TRBV19 with TRBJ1-2; 7 bases are a match to TRBD1. Germline V CDR1 and CDR2: LNHDA, SQIVND (reference sequence). This CDR3 is 13 amino acids long. J lost 7 bases, V lost 4 bases, and 6 bases had no gene match. Written as DNA, the CDR3 is TGTGCCAGTAGTACCGACAGGGTTACTGGCTACACCTTC. Its translation is CASSTDRVTGYTF.

This clone came up a few times. The chain couples TRBV5-6 to TRBJ2-7; 7 bases are a match to TRBD2. Unmatched junction bases numbered 10, after V lost 2 bases and J lost 2 bases. CDR3 length equals 16 residues. Germline-derived CDR1 and CDR2 are SGHDT and YYEEEE. For the CDR3, the DNA is TGTGCCAGCAGCTTACGTGGAGCGACTAGCCCCTACGAGCAGTACTTC. Amino acid sequence: CASSLRGATSPYEQYF.

This clone was detected only a few times. This chain joins TRBV9 and TRBJ1-3; tentative D call: TRBD1 (5 bases). Germline CDR1 reads SGDLS; CDR2 reads YYNGEE. V gave up 0 bases and J gave up 8 bases, with 12 bases separating them. CDR3 length equals 14 residues. CDR3 bases: TGTGCCAGCAGCGTAGGTCCGACGGGGGACACCATATATTTT. Residues: CASSVGPTGDTIYF.

The V call is TRBV11-1, the J call TRBJ1-1, with TRBD1 as a possible D gene (5 bases). The ends were cut back, 5 bases at V and 4 bases at J, with 17 bases in the middle. CDR1 is SGHAT, CDR2 FQDESV, per germline (reference sequence). The CDR3 is 15 residues long. CDR3 amino acids: CASSPSLQGFTEAFF. The CDR3 DNA reads TGTGCCAGCAGCCCGTCCCTCCAGGGATTCACTGAAGCTTTCTTT.

The V call is TRBV2, the J call TRBJ2-4; 9 positions agree with TRBD1. The CDR3 has 15 residues. V lost 5 bases and J lost 2; bases outside the gene matches: 4. Germline-derived CDR1 and CDR2 are SNHLY and FYNNEI. CDR3 sequence: CASSMGQGTKNIQYF. CDR3 nucleotides: TGTGCCAGCAGTATGGGACAGGGCACCAAAAACATTCAGTACTTC.

This clone was observed a few times. The chain employs TRBV7-2 and TRBJ1-3; D not certain. The germline V gene has CDR1 SGHTA and CDR2 FQGNSA. The length of the CDR3 is 15 residues. The V end was cut by 3 bases, the J end by 0 bases, with 9 bases between. The CDR3: CASSFRPDSGNTIYF. CDR3 nucleotide sequence: TGTGCCAGCAGCTTCCGTCCAGACTCTGGAAACACCATATATTTT.

The V gene is TRBV11-2, the J gene TRBJ1-2, with TRBD1 as a possible D gene (5 bases). Germline V gene lookup returns CDR1 SGHAT and CDR2 FQNNGV. V was clipped by 5 bases and J by 9 bases, with 16 bases between them. CDR3 length: 13 residues. CDR3 residues: CASSQGRVPRYTF. CDR3 bases: TGTGCCAGCAGCCAGGGCAGGGTTCCGCGCTACACCTTC.

The chain joins TRBV6-5 to TRBJ2-7; 10 nucleotides align to TRBD1. The junction had 6 bases not matched to a gene; V was cut back by 7 bases and J by 3 bases. The CDR3 runs to 14 residues. Germline V gives CDR1 MNHEY, CDR2 SVGAGI. The CDR3 DNA is TGTGCCAGCATCAGGGGACAGGGGAGCTACGAGCAGTACTTC. This gives the protein CASIRGQGSYEQYF.

This clone was observed a few times. This chain links TRBV5-1 with TRBJ2-7; TRBD2 matches 13 bases. The CDR3 runs 15 residues. Germline trimming cut 3 bases from V and 4 bases from J; bases unmatched to any gene: 4. Germline lookup yields CDR1 SGHRS and CDR2 YFSETQ. CDR3 nucleotide sequence: TGCGCCAGCAGCTACGGACTAGCGGGGGCGTACGAGCAGTACTTC. Protein: CASSYGLAGAYEQYF.

The chain has TRBV5-1 and TRBJ1-2; the match to TRBD1 covers 7 bases. CDR1 is SGHRS, CDR2 YFSETQ, per germline. With 4 bases clipped from V and 3 bases from J, the junction kept 3 bases outside the gene matches. This CDR3 spans 13 amino acids. The CDR3 nucleotides read TGCGCCAGCAGCATTGACAGGGACTATGGCTACACCTTC. This codes for CASSIDRDYGYTF.

The chain carries TRBV7-2 and TRBJ2-3; TRBD1 might be the D (5 bases). CDR1 SGHTA and CDR2 FQGNSA come from the germline V gene. This CDR3 is 17 amino acids long. Deletions cut 2 bases from V and 2 bases from J, with 17 bases between. CDR3 region: CASSLQGNSKVTDTQYF. In nucleotides, the CDR3 is TGTGCCAGCAGCTTACAGGGTAACAGCAAAGTCACAGATACGCAGTATTTT.

This clone was counted between two and nine times. J is TRBJ2-7 and V is TRBV6-5; D possibly corresponds to TRBD2 (6 bases). The CDR3 is made up of 14 amino acids. Germline values: CDR1 MNHEY, CDR2 SVGAGI. Trimming cost V 5 bases and J 4 bases, with 15 bases left between them. CDR3 bases: TGTGCCAGCAGTACCCCGGGACTGGAGTACGAGCAGTACTTC. Translation: CASSTPGLEYEQYF.

This clone appeared a few times. The chain carries TRBV10-1 and TRBJ1-4; 11 bases match TRBD1. The germline CDR1 and CDR2 sequences are WNHNN and SYGVQD (reference sequence). V lost 6 bases, J lost 8 bases, and 5 bases stayed unmatched. CDR3 size: 14 residues. CDR3 in amino acids: CASSRGQGAEKLFF. CDR3 sequence (DNA): TGCGCCAGCAGCCGCGGACAGGGGGCGGAAAAACTGTTTTTT.

Of note for this clone: The sample has other DNA sequences that encode this CDR3 too. J is TRBJ2-3 and V is TRBV27, with 7 bases lining up with TRBD2. CDR1 is MNHEY, CDR2 SMNVEV, per germline (reference sequence). With 6 bases clipped from V and 1 base from J, the junction kept 7 bases outside the gene matches. The CDR3 sequence is 15 residues long. The CDR3 DNA reads TGTGCCAGCAGCTTAACGGGGAGGGGCACAGATACGCAGTATTTT. Translation: CASSLTGRGTDTQYF.

This clone has only a few counts. This chain connects TRBV18 to TRBJ1-1, with TRBD1 as a possible D gene (5 bases). This CDR3 contains 14 residues. V lost 0 bases and J lost 6, with 11 bases in between. Germline V gene sequence: CDR1 KGHSH, CDR2 LQKENI. The CDR3 loop reads CASSPPSRDAEAFF. The CDR3 coding sequence is TGTGCCAGCTCACCACCGAGCAGGGATGCTGAAGCTTTCTTT.

The V gene is TRBV7-2, the J gene TRBJ1-2, with a weak D call TRBD1 (5 bases). The CDR3 runs to 14 residues. Germline CDR1 and CDR2: SGHTA and FQGNSA. Trimming shortened V by 3 bases and J by 4 bases, and 12 bases separated the two germline ends. In DNA, the CDR3 is TGTGCCAGCAGCTTGAGAGGGGAGGCCTATGGCTACACCTTC. Translated, it gives CASSLRGEAYGYTF.

The table lists this clone with a few counts. The junction does not match germline at one end; this may be a read error. J is TRBJ1-5 and V is TRBV7-2; 7 nucleotides agree with TRBD1. This CDR3 has 14 amino acids. The germline gives CDR1 SGHTA, CDR2 FQGNSA. DNA of the CDR3: TGTGCCAGCAGCCTAGCGACAGGGCCCCAGCCCCAGCATTTT. Translating gives CASSLATGPQPQHF.

This clone showed up just a few times. J is TRBJ1-1 and V is TRBV19, with 7 positions matching TRBD1. There are 12 residues in the CDR3. Germline-derived CDR1 and CDR2 are LNHDA and SQIVND (reference sequence). V was pared by 9 bases and J by 3 bases, with 4 bases of the junction left unmatched. CDR3 loop: CASDRADTEAFF. CDR3 nucleotides: TGTGCCAGCGACAGGGCGGACACTGAAGCTTTCTTT.

This clone was observed a handful of times. This chain uses TRBV10-1 with TRBJ1-2, with TRBD1 matching 11 bases. The CDR3 covers 14 residues. Unmatched junction bases numbered 6, after V lost 6 bases and J lost 6 bases. The germline V gene has CDR1 WNHNN and CDR2 SYGVQD (reference sequence). CDR3 amino acids: CASSPGQGDNGYTF. In DNA form, the CDR3 reads TGCGCCAGCAGCCCGGGACAGGGGGACAATGGCTACACCTTC.

The genes are TRBV10-3 and TRBJ2-3, with a tentative D call TRBD2 (5 bases). Germline V gene data show CDR1 as ENHRY and CDR2 as SYGVKD. Trimming stripped 3 bases from V and 0 bases from J, with 10 bases between. The CDR3 loop spans 15 amino acids. CDR3 nucleotides: TGTGCCATCAGTGAATCTCGGGGTAGCACAGATACGCAGTATTTT. It is translated as CAISESRGSTDTQYF.

J is TRBJ2-1 and V is TRBV5-1; possible D gene TRBD2, 5 bases. Germline V gene sequence: CDR1 SGHRS, CDR2 YFSETQ. V was pared by 0 bases and J by 2 bases, with 9 bases between. This CDR3 comprises 15 residues. In DNA form, the CDR3 reads TGCGCCAGCAGCTTGGTCGGGAATACCTACAATGAGCAGTTCTTC. It specifies CASSLVGNTYNEQFF.

This clone has more than one count but fewer than ten. The CDR3 bases are TGTGCCAGCAGCTTGATGACAGGGGTGAACACTGAAGCTTTCTTT. This gives the protein CASSLMTGVNTEAFF. The V gene is TRBV5-4, the J gene TRBJ1-1, with 8 bases identical to TRBD1. CDR3 size: 15 residues. V shed 1 base and J 0 bases; nucleotides not matched to a gene: 2. Germline CDR1 SGHNT, CDR2 YYREEE (reference sequence).